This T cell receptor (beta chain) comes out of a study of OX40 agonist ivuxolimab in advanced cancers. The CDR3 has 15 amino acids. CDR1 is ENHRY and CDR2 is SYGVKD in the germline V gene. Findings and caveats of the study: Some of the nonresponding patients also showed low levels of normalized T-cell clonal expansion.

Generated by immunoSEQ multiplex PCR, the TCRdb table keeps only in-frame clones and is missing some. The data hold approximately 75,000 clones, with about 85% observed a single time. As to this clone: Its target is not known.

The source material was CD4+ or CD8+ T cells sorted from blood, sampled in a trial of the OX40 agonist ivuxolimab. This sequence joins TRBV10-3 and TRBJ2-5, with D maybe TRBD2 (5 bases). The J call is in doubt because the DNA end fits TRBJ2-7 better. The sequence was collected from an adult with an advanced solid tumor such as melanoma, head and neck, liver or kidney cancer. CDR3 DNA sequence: TGTGCCATCAGTGATGGCGGGCGGAGCTCCTACGAGCAGTACTTC. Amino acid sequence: CAISDGGRSSYEQYF.